Listed below are T cell receptor beta chains from one sample, sequenced in a study of cytomegalovirus exposure and HLA in healthy donors. TCRdb's copy holds only in-frame clones and misses some; the assay was immunoSEQ multiplex PCR. The table records about 94,000 clones, around three fifths of them present only once. What was sequenced was PBMCs. The origin of the receptors is a man aged 25-40 years in good health and CMV-seronegative. CDR3s include the opening cysteine and the closing phenylalanine or tryptophan. The D gene is left open where the match is weak. Expanded clones are given a class, and other clones once, few, many or no size at all.

TGTGCCAGCAGTCCCGACTATTCGCCCTACGAGCAGTACTTC	CASSPDYSPYEQYF	-	-	TRBV11-2	TRBJ2-7
TGTGCCAGCAGTGAAGCGAACGGGGAGGGTCCCACAGATACGCAGTATTTT	CASSEANGEGPTDTQYF	-	TRBD2	TRBV6-1	TRBJ2-3
TGTGCCAGCAGCCCGGGACAGGTCTACGAGCAGTACTTC	CASSPGQVYEQYF	-	TRBD1	TRBV6-5	TRBJ2-7
TGTGCCAGCAGCTTAGCCGTGACTTTCATAGATGAGCAGTTCTTC	CASSLAVTFIDEQFF	-	-	TRBV7-9	TRBJ2-1
TGTGCCAGCAGTTTACTGACTAGCGGGGCCAAAAACATTCAGTACTTC	CASSLLTSGAKNIQYF	-	TRBD2	TRBV27	TRBJ2-4
TGCGCCAGCAGTCAAGGGACACGGACAGGGCGGGAAGGCGAGCAGTACTTC	CASSQGTRTGREGEQYF	-	TRBD1	TRBV23-1	TRBJ2-7
TGTGCCAGCAGGCAACAGGGGACTTCGGCCGATGAGCAGTTCTTC	CASRQQGTSADEQFF	-	-	TRBV11-2	TRBJ2-1
TGTGTTCCCCACCGGGGGGGCGCCACAGATACGCAGTATTTT	CVPHRGGATDTQYF	-	-	TRBV7-5	TRBJ2-3
TGCAACGCCAGGGACACCTTGAACACTGAAGCTTTCTTT	CNARDTLNTEAFF	-	-	TRBV29-1	TRBJ1-1
TGCGCCAGCAGCCTTGACCGACAGGAGAACACCGGGGAGCTGTTTTTT	CASSLDRQENTGELFF	-	-	TRBV5-1	TRBJ2-2
TGTGCCAGCAGCTCCATGGGGAGGAGCTACGAGCAGTACTTC	CASSSMGRSYEQYF	-	-	TRBV7-9	TRBJ2-7
TGTGCCAGCAGGAGAGGAGAGGTCTATGGCTACACCTTC	CASRRGEVYGYTF	-	-	TRBV27	TRBJ1-2
TGTGCCAGCAGTTTTATCCCGAATCAGCCCCAGCATTTT	CASSFIPNQPQHF	-	-	TRBV27	TRBJ1-5
TGTGCCAGCACCCTAGGACTGCGCTCCTACGAGCAGTACTTC	CASTLGLRSYEQYF	-	-	TRBV21-1	TRBJ2-7
TGTGCCAGCAGCTTAGGGACTACGTACCAAGAGACCCAGTACTTC	CASSLGTTYQETQYF	-	-	TRBV7-9	TRBJ2-5
TGTGCCAGCAGCTTAAGAACCGGAGGCCCTGGAGGAGATACGCAGTATTTT	CASSLRTGGPGGDTQYF	-	-	TRBV7-3	TRBJ2-3
TGTTCCAGCAGCCCCTCCTCAGACGAGCAGTACTTC	CSSSPSSDEQYF	-	-	TRBV7-9	TRBJ2-7
TGCGCCAGCAGCTTGGGGGGGACTACAGGGGGAAATGAGCAGTTCTTC	CASSLGGTTGGNEQFF	-	-	TRBV5-1	TRBJ2-1
TGTGCCAGCAGAACACACGGACTCGGAATGAATCAGCCCCAGCATTTT	CASRTHGLGMNQPQHF	-	-	TRBV27	TRBJ1-5
TGTGCCAGCAGAAAATTAGCGGACAATGAGCAGTTCTTC	CASRKLADNEQFF	few	-	TRBV11-2	TRBJ2-1
TGTGCCAGCAGCGCCACCCGACCAGCAGGGGCCGGGGAGCTGTTTTTT	CASSATRPAGAGELFF	-	-	TRBV7-9	TRBJ2-2
TGTGCCAGCAGCAGGGACAGGGATTTTTTTGGAGTTGAAAAACTGTTTTTT	CASSRDRDFFGVEKLFF	few	TRBD1	TRBV27	TRBJ1-4
TGTGCCAGCACCCCCCAGGGACTAGCGGTCTACGAGCAGTACTTC	CASTPQGLAVYEQYF	few	TRBD2	TRBV28	TRBJ2-7
TGTGCCAGCAGCGAGGGACTAGCGGGGGCCTACGAGCAGTACTTC	CASSEGLAGAYEQYF	-	TRBD2	TRBV4-2	TRBJ2-7
TGTGCCAGCAACCGCGGGACAGGCCAGCAGAACACTGAAGCTTTCTTT	CASNRGTGQQNTEAFF	-	TRBD1	TRBV7-3	TRBJ1-1
TGTGCCAGCAGTTTAAACGATCGGTCAGATACGCAGTATTTT	CASSLNDRSDTQYF	-	-	TRBV27	TRBJ2-3
TGTGCCAGCAGCTCCCGGACTAGCCGAGCCTACGAGCAGTACTTC	CASSSRTSRAYEQYF	-	TRBD2	TRBV5-5	TRBJ2-7
TGTGCCAGCAGTTACCCCGGGGGGCGAAATGAAAAACTGTTTTTT	CASSYPGGRNEKLFF	-	-	TRBV6-6	TRBJ1-4
TGTGCCACTTCCGGCGGGCCGGGTAACTACGAGCAGTACTTC	CATSGGPGNYEQYF	once	-	TRBV2	TRBJ2-7
TGCGCCAGCAGCCGACAAACAGGGGGAGATGGCTACACCTTC	CASSRQTGGDGYTF	-	TRBD1	TRBV4-3	TRBJ1-2
TGTGCCAGCTCACCGAAAGACAGGAAGGGTGAAAAACTGTTTTTT	CASSPKDRKGEKLFF	-	-	TRBV18	TRBJ1-4
TGTGCCAGCACCGCCGGCGGGCGGGAGAGGAACCAAGAGACCCAGTACTTC	CASTAGGRERNQETQYF	-	TRBD2	TRBV9	TRBJ2-5
TGTGCCAGTAGTATGCTCGGGGCAGGACTAATGAACACTGAAGCTTTCTTT	CASSMLGAGLMNTEAFF	-	-	TRBV19	TRBJ1-1
TGTGCCAGCAGTTTTTCTACAGGGGAGAGATCCTACGAGCAGTACTTC	CASSFSTGERSYEQYF	few	TRBD1	TRBV27	TRBJ2-7
TGTGCCAGCTCACCACCGGCTAGCGGGATATCCTACGAGCAGTACTTC	CASSPPASGISYEQYF	-	TRBD2	TRBV18	TRBJ2-7
TGCGCCAGCAGCTCCGCGGGGACAGGGCCGGAGTTCTTC	CASSSAGTGPEFF	-	TRBD1	TRBV5-1	TRBJ2-1
TGCAGCGTTCAGACAGGGAACACTGAAGCTTTCTTT	CSVQTGNTEAFF	-	-	TRBV29-1	TRBJ1-1
TGTGCCAGCAGCTTATCGGGCGGGCCTCCCTCCACAGATACGCAGTATTTT	CASSLSGGPPSTDTQYF	-	-	TRBV7-8	TRBJ2-3
TGTTCCAGCAGCTTCCGACAGGGATCGAACACCGGGGAGCTGTTTTTT	CSSSFRQGSNTGELFF	-	TRBD1	TRBV7-9	TRBJ2-2
TGCGCCAGCAGCGAGGGAGTGTCGGGCGCCGTGAGCTACACCTTC	CASSEGVSGAVSYTF	once	-	TRBV4-1	TRBJ1-2
TGTGCCAGCAGTGGGACTAGCGGGAGTTACGAGCAGTACTTC	CASSGTSGSYEQYF	-	TRBD2	TRBV25-1	TRBJ2-7